This T cell receptor beta chain was recorded in a study of human T cells and chemical hapten exposure. Study at large: Upper inner arm skin measuring around 2 cm by around 2 cm received 2% DPC for sensitization. General study results and limits: Versus controls, expanded TCRs had significantly more large CDR3 similarity clusters.

This clonotype was seen repeatedly, ten times or more. No antigen is known for it. TCRdb itself ran the RACE reads through MiXCR, one entry per CDR3 protein. Among approximately 120,000 distinct CDR3 sequences listed, roughly a tenth were seen once. Time point of the sample: patch test 2, 6 weeks after DPC sensitization. Treatment specified: therapeutic diphenylcyclopropenone sensitization with weekly scalp DPC. Venepuncture was done earlier than the placement of each patch test. This receptor was taken from a woman in her thirties or forties with alopecia areata. Some clones in this sample may be carry-over from other donors' samples. The specimen was whole blood, collected in connection with sensitization to the hapten diphenylcyclopropenone (DPC).

This CDR3 is CASSLAPDGRETQYF. DNA for the CDR3: TGTGCCAGCAGCTTAGCGCCGGACGGACGAGAGACCCAGTACTTC. The chain couples TRBV7-6 to TRBJ2-5, with D hard to call. The CDR3 extends over 15 amino acids. Germline CDR1 reads SGHVS; CDR2 reads FNYEAQ. V gave up 0 bases and J gave up 4 bases, with 12 bases separating them.